The rows below give T cell receptor beta chains drawn from one sample of a study of regulatory T cells in long-lasting Graves disease. TCRdb independently ran MiXCR on the multiplex PCR reads; one entry per CDR3 protein. In the table there are about 460,000 distinct CDR3 sequences, 14% of which are singletons. This same sample was also taken into another study, of T cells in Graves' hyperthyroidism and ophthalmopathy.

Sequenced here: peripheral blood mononuclear cells (PBMCs), sampled at new diagnosis, from a patient treated with antithyroid drugs. These receptors were collected from a woman aged 50 to 60 with Graves disease. CDR3s include the opening cysteine and the closing phenylalanine or tryptophan. D genes are given only for firm matches. Clone size, where shown, is once, few, many, or a class for clones that have expanded.

d_call: TRBD1
v_call: TRBV5-1
clone_size: once
j_call: TRBJ1-1
cdr3_nt: TGCGCCAGCAGCCCGGATCACGGGGTAGGGGGCAAGACTGAAGCTTTCTTT
cdr3_aa: CASSPDHGVGGKTEAFF

d_call: NA
v_call: TRBV29-1
clone_size: many
j_call: TRBJ2-7
cdr3_nt: TGCAGCGTTGTGGGTCAGAGACTGTATTTT
cdr3_aa: CSVVGQRLYF

d_call: TRBD2
v_call: TRBV29-1
clone_size: NA
j_call: TRBJ2-1
cdr3_nt: TGCAGCGTTGCAGGACTAGCGGGAGACAATCGGGACAATGAGCAGTTCTTC
cdr3_aa: CSVAGLAGDNRDNEQFF

d_call: NA
v_call: TRBV3-1
clone_size: many
j_call: TRBJ2-7
cdr3_nt: TGTGCCAGCAGCCAAGATCAGGGGACCTCCTACGAGCAGTACTTC
cdr3_aa: CASSQDQGTSYEQYF

d_call: NA
v_call: TRBV9
clone_size: many
j_call: TRBJ2-1
cdr3_nt: TGTGCCAGCAGCGTAGAGGGACTTCACAATGAGCAGTTCTTC
cdr3_aa: CASSVEGLHNEQFF

d_call: NA
v_call: TRBV7-8
clone_size: NA
j_call: TRBJ2-1
cdr3_nt: TGTGCCAGCAGTACGACTAGGCTCGATGAGCAGTTCTTC
cdr3_aa: CASSTTRLDEQFF

d_call: NA
v_call: TRBV6-2/TRBV6-3
clone_size: many
j_call: TRBJ2-3
cdr3_nt: TGTGCCAGCAGTTATTCCGGACTTCGCACAGATACGCAGTATTTT
cdr3_aa: CASSYSGLRTDTQYF

d_call: TRBD1
v_call: TRBV20-1
clone_size: NA
j_call: TRBJ2-5
cdr3_nt: TGCAGTGCCGAAAATCCCGGGACAGGGGGATTAGAGACCCAGTACTTC
cdr3_aa: CSAENPGTGGLETQYF

d_call: NA
v_call: TRBV2
clone_size: many
j_call: TRBJ2-3
cdr3_nt: TGTGCCAGCAGTGAAGCGTGGGCAGATACGCAGTATTTT
cdr3_aa: CASSEAWADTQYF

d_call: NA
v_call: TRBV2
clone_size: many
j_call: TRBJ2-1
cdr3_nt: TGTGCCAGCAGTGTTGGTGAGCAGTTCTTC
cdr3_aa: CASSVGEQFF

d_call: NA
v_call: TRBV4-2
clone_size: NA
j_call: TRBJ1-3
cdr3_nt: TGTGCCAGCAGCCCGCAGGGTCGGGGGGGTAGAAACACCATATATTTT
cdr3_aa: CASSPQGRGGRNTIYF

d_call: TRBD2
v_call: TRBV10-3
clone_size: many
j_call: TRBJ2-4
cdr3_nt: TGTGCCATCAGTGAGAGGCTAGCGGGAGGTATGGAAAACATTCAGTACTTC
cdr3_aa: CAISERLAGGMENIQYF

d_call: NA
v_call: TRBV3-1
clone_size: NA
j_call: TRBJ2-1
cdr3_nt: TGTGCCAGCAGCCCTACGGGTCTACAGAGGAGTGAGCAGTTCTTC
cdr3_aa: CASSPTGLQRSEQFF

d_call: TRBD2
v_call: TRBV28
clone_size: many
j_call: TRBJ2-7
cdr3_nt: TGTGCCAGCAGTTTATGGGCTAGCGGGAGGGCCAGAGGTTCCTACGAGCAGTACTTC
cdr3_aa: CASSLWASGRARGSYEQYF